One T cell receptor beta chain is described in this entry. The source of the sample is a study of blood T cell repertoires in COVID-19. The wider study: Researchers got acute and convalescent COVID-19 samples from the United States, Italy and Spain. T cells, B-cell-depleted T cells, or PBMCs supplied cDNA or gDNA.

In the source study's methods: Nucleated cell counts were estimated from reference gene primer amplification. Here immunoSEQ multiplex PCR was the method, and the copy in TCRdb shows in-frame clones only, minus some. D and trimming come from the DNA, and the V and J calls and clone size come from that table. The table has about 140,000 clones, 88% seen once; the top ten hold about 1.7%. Sequencing was performed on peripheral blood. The TCR sequence derives from a woman between 45 and 65 years old with acute or convalescent COVID-19.

CDR3 in DNA: TGTGCCAGCAGTATCGGGACAGGAGGGCAGCCCCAGCATTTT. Protein product: CASSIGTGGQPQHF. The chain couples TRBV28 to TRBJ1-5, with 8 bases aligning to TRBD1. CDR3 size: 14 residues. Germline V CDR1 and CDR2: MDHEN, SYDVKM. J was trimmed by 7 bases and V by 5 bases; bases with no gene match: 7.